The entry below describes one T cell receptor beta chain. The same CDR3 arises from other DNA sequences in this sample as well. This sample is part of a study of shared clonotypes between healthy human individuals. TCRdb's copy holds only in-frame clones and misses some; the assay was immunoSEQ multiplex PCR. Of 2 million or so clones in the sample, about 95% were seen once. This clonotype originated in a man aged 18 to 30 in good health. Sequencing was carried out using naive CD4+ T cells sorted from blood. As to subset: CD45RA+ positively selected.

The CDR3 DNA reads TGTGCCAGTAGTATTCAGGGAAGCTCCTACGAGCAGTACTTC. This gives the protein CASSIQGSSYEQYF. This chain joins TRBV19 and TRBJ2-7; D is possibly TRBD1 (5 bases). Germline V CDR1 and CDR2: LNHDA, SQIVND (reference sequence). This CDR3 contains 14 residues. Trimming shortened V by 3 bases and J by 0 bases, and 9 bases separated the two germline ends.